This TCR beta chain was documented in a study of shared clonotypes between healthy human individuals. At a deep level, the assay was run. Profiled with immunoSEQ multiplex PCR; TCRdb holds only in-frame clones, not every one. The data contain about 690,000 clones, roughly 91% of them singletons. In CD8 memory, CD45RO+ cells were put together with CCR7-negative CD45RA+ TemRA cells. V was shortened by 5 bases and J by 8 bases, with 15 bases between the two germline ends. This CDR3 has 13 residues. The germline V gene has CDR1 SEHNR and CDR2 FQNEAQ (reference sequence). Of note for this clone: The antigen is undetermined.

Study conclusions and caveats: Naive subsets generally had larger estimated richness than memory subsets. When compared with the clonotypes that were shared by all four sorted-subset donors, the non-shared clonotypes turned out to have lower generation probabilities.

V is TRBV7-9 and J is TRBJ1-2; no clear D. The TCR sequence derives from a man aged 18 to 35 in good health. Some clones in this sample may be carry-over from other donors' samples. The sequenced sample consisted of memory CD8+ T cells from PBMCs. Indicated subset: CD45RO+ cells pooled with CCR7-negative TemRA cells. The CDR3 spells CASSHIKIDGYTF. The CDR3 region has the DNA TGTGCCAGCAGCCATATCAAAATTGACGGCTACACCTTC.